Listed below are T cell receptor beta chains from one sample, sequenced in a study of cytomegalovirus exposure and HLA in healthy donors. Produced via immunoSEQ multiplex PCR; TCRdb's table is partial and in-frame only. The repertoire has 100,000 to 150,000 clones, about three quarters of them found once; the top ten carry less than 5%. The sample consisted of PBMCs. These receptors were obtained from a man younger than 40 in good health and CMV-seronegative. Both conserved end residues are trimmed from each CDR3. The order of the fields is V gene, J gene, clone size, CDR3 protein. Clone size appears in some rows only: once, few, many, or a class for an expanded clone.

TRBV2	TRBJ1-6	NA	ASRAGLRSYNSPLH
TRBV9	TRBJ1-6	NA	ASSVGVWSSYNSPLH
TRBV11-2	TRBJ1-2	NA	ASSLGWGPNYGYT
TRBV19	TRBJ1-4	NA	ASSTTGYLTNEKLF
TRBV11-3	TRBJ2-7	NA	ASSLEWGHEQY
TRBV6-5	TRBJ1-6	NA	ASKRQYNSPLH
TRBV5-4	TRBJ1-1	NA	ASSLVQGAGGTEAF
TRBV6-5	NA	NA	ASSYSGQGDLYEQY
TRBV28	TRBJ1-2	NA	ASSLPRGPRGYT
TRBV19	TRBJ1-5	NA	ASSLGHLYSNQPQH
TRBV5-1	TRBJ2-7	once	ASSLWTSGLYEQY
TRBV18	TRBJ1-5	NA	ASSPPGAFQPQH
TRBV4-1	TRBJ2-5	NA	ASSSSGTADQETQY
TRBV5-1	TRBJ2-3	few	ASSPGLAGDTDTQY
TRBV4-1	TRBJ2-7	NA	ASSQQDLGLAGGHEQY
TRBV5-4	TRBJ1-2	NA	ASSLGREDGYT
TRBV2	TRBJ2-5	NA	ASSEALREGGVEETQY
TRBV2	TRBJ1-4	NA	ASSPMRTTNEKLF
TRBV7-9	TRBJ2-1	NA	ASRGGENEQF
TRBV9	TRBJ1-1	NA	ASSVVTGSTEAF
TRBV12-2	TRBJ2-3	NA	ASRVCLGQGSYTDTQY
TRBV4-2	TRBJ1-3	NA	ASSQDQGLGGNTIY
TRBV27	TRBJ2-3	once	ASSLSGMGDTQY
TRBV5-1	TRBJ2-7	NA	ASSGGTSGGNEQY
TRBV28	TRBJ2-3	NA	ASSLQTPKINTDTQY
TRBV15	TRBJ2-3	NA	ATSREWRGGRTDTQY
TRBV30	TRBJ2-7	NA	AWSVLAGPNEQY
TRBV12-2	TRBJ2-7	few	ASRSSGTGFSEY
TRBV6-6	TRBJ1-4	NA	ASRPNPGPNEKLF
TRBV27	TRBJ2-1	NA	ASSPPPTGTGSNEQF
TRBV6-5	TRBJ2-7	NA	ASSEFNREGEQY
TRBV6-5	TRBJ1-2	NA	ASSPVGGRLYGYT
TRBV4-3	TRBJ1-2	NA	ASSQYERDYGYT
TRBV5-6	TRBJ2-7	few	ASSVGQVQKQY
TRBV27	TRBJ1-3	NA	ASSLYGASGNTIY
TRBV10-3	NA	NA	AISSLGEDHSYEQY
TRBV13	TRBJ2-7	NA	ASSPGRGTYEQY
TRBV7-9	TRBJ1-4	NA	ASSHGAGDDNEKLF
TRBV27	TRBJ1-1	once	ASSLAGTGLF
TRBV4-3	TRBJ2-2	NA	ASTERGGTGELF
TRBV28	TRBJ2-1	few	ASSLFGNEQF
TRBV11-3	TRBJ2-2	NA	ASSQSGGPRTGELF
TRBV7-2	TRBJ2-5	NA	ASSLHPPSGGETQY
TRBV28	TRBJ1-6	NA	ASSVEGQGTSPLH
TRBV7-9	TRBJ2-5	NA	ASSAHLPGVFKETQY
TRBV18	TRBJ2-1	NA	ASSPGLKHNEQF
TRBV28	TRBJ2-7	few	ASRFPGQGAHEQY
TRBV4-3	TRBJ2-1	NA	ASSQELADYNEQF
TRBV5-6	TRBJ2-3	NA	ASSLGGHTDTQY
TRBV7-3	TRBJ2-1	NA	ASSPPGTYNEQF